This T cell receptor beta chain was captured by sequencing in a study of blood T cell repertoires in COVID-19. Study-wide background: Collection of acute and convalescent COVID-19 samples took place in the United States, Italy and Spain. T cells, B-cell-depleted T cells, or PBMCs supplied cDNA or gDNA.

Study processing details: The assay estimated nucleated cells by amplifying reference gene primers. The assay was immunoSEQ multiplex PCR, and TCRdb's table has in-frame clones only and misses some. V and J calls and clone size are given by that table; D and trimming were obtained from the DNA. The sample lists more than 110,000 clones, 85% to 90% seen once, with roughly a tenth in the top ten. The CDR3 contains 16 residues. Per germline, CDR1 LNHDA and CDR2 SQIVND (reference sequence). V was cut by 2 bases and J by 0 bases, with 13 bases left in between. This receptor was obtained from a man aged 45 to 65 with active or convalescent COVID-19. Sequenced: peripheral blood. The V and J genes are TRBV19 and TRBJ1-1; D might be TRBD1 (5 bases). CDR3 amino acids: CASSISGGTLNTEAFF. The CDR3 DNA is TGTGCCAGTAGTATAAGCGGGGGGACCTTGAACACTGAAGCTTTCTTT. Drawing the rest from reference TRBV19 and TRBJ1-1, the complete variable domain is DGGITQSPKYLFRKEGQNVTLSCEQNLNHDAMYWYRQDPGQGLRLIYYSQIVNDFQKGDIAEGYSVSREKKESFPLTVTSAQKNPTAFYLCASSISGGTLNTEAFFGQGTRLTVV.